This T cell receptor (beta chain) was found in a study of OX40 agonist ivuxolimab in advanced cancers. At the level of the study: Dosing consisted of intravenous ivuxolimab at 0.01 to 10 mg/kg every 2 weeks. Three individuals attained partial responses, comprising one hepatocellular carcinoma case and two cutaneous melanoma cases.

Deletions cut 5 bases from V and 6 bases from J, with 11 bases between. The CDR3 consists of 13 residues. The germline gives CDR1 SGHVS, CDR2 FNYEAQ. Only in-frame clones appear in the TCRdb table, and some are missing; sequencing was by immunoSEQ multiplex PCR. The sample contains 49,000 or so clones, 70% to 90% of which appear only once. Study observations and caveats: CD4+ and CD8+ blood T cells expanded clonally by week 6 at 0.1 to 3.0 mg/kg.

On this clone itself: Antigen specificity is unknown.

The genes are TRBV7-6 and TRBJ2-1; D is ambiguous. The sequence derives from an adult with an advanced solid tumor such as melanoma, head and neck, liver or kidney cancer. The sequences come from CD4+ or CD8+ T cells sorted from blood, collected in a trial of the OX40 agonist ivuxolimab. The CDR3 DNA follows: TGTGCCAGCAGCCTCAATCAAGGCAATGAGCAGTTCTTC. It encodes CASSLNQGNEQFF.